The 24 T cell receptor beta chains given below trace back to one sample, sequenced in a study of CD8 T cells in Susac syndrome. About 0.5 to 1 ug RNA was reverse transcribed with random hexamers. TCRdb redid the calling of the immunoSEQ multiplex PCR reads with MiXCR, one entry per CDR3 protein. This sample has hundreds of thousands of distinct CDR3 sequences, with about 93% found just once. What was sequenced was CD8+ T cells from PBMCs. These receptor sequences come from a human donor with multiple sclerosis.

The CDR3 is CASSYQSPGQTFGNEQFF. The CDR3 bases are TGTGCCAGCAGTTACCAGTCGCCAGGACAGACGTTCGGCAATGAGCAGTTCTTC. This chain joins TRBV6-5 and TRBJ2-1; TRBD1 is a possible D gene (6 bases). Germline lookup yields CDR1 MNHEY and CDR2 SVGAGI. The CDR3 consists of 18 residues. V was shortened by 2 bases and J by 6 bases, with 23 bases between the two germline ends.

The V and J genes are TRBV7-9 and TRBJ1-6; 7 bases map to TRBD1. In germline, CDR1 is SEHNR, CDR2 FQNEAQ (reference sequence). CDR3 length: 14 amino acids. V lost 6 bases, J lost 5 bases, and 4 bases stayed unmatched. The CDR3 coding sequence is TGTGCCAGCAGGACGGGACAGCATAATTCACCCCTCCACTTT. Translating it yields CASRTGQHNSPLHF. Looking up the rest from reference TRBV7-9 and TRBJ1-6 gives the full variable domain: DTGVSQNPRHKITKRGQNVTFRCDPISEHNRLYWYRQTLGQGPEFLTYFQNEAQLEKSRLLSDRFSAERPKGSFSTLEIQRTEQGDSAMYLCASRTGQHNSPLHFGNGTRLTVT.

V gene TRBV6-6 combines with J gene TRBJ2-1, with 8 bases that match TRBD2. The CDR3 contains 15 residues. Germline assignment: CDR1 MNHNY and CDR2 SVGAGI (reference sequence). J gave up 6 bases and V 8 bases, and 12 bases lay outside the gene matches. The CDR3 DNA reads TGTGCCAGCCTTCGGGGGACTAGTTTCGTCAATGAGCAGTTCTTC. This gives the protein CASLRGTSFVNEQFF.

This chain joins TRBV3-1 and TRBJ2-3; 8 bases map to TRBD2. V lost 5 bases, J lost 4 bases, and 11 bases stayed unmatched. CDR1 and CDR2 (germline): LGHDT, YNNKEL (reference sequence). This CDR3 contains 16 residues. The CDR3 protein is CASSSLWSGRPDTQYF. CDR3 sequence (DNA): TGTGCCAGCAGCTCTCTTTGGAGCGGGAGACCAGATACGCAGTATTTT.

V is TRBV13 and J is TRBJ2-3; no clear D. The CDR3 is 13 residues long. Germline-derived CDR1 and CDR2 are PRHDT and FYEKMQ (reference sequence). The ends were cut back, 2 bases at V and 5 bases at J, with 8 bases in the middle. This CDR3 reads CASSLSLRDTQYF. The CDR3 DNA reads TGTGCCAGCAGCTTATCCCTTAGAGATACGCAGTATTTT. Using reference TRBV13 and TRBJ2-3 for the parts outside the CDR3, the full variable domain is AAGVIQSPRHLIKEKRETATLKCYPIPRHDTVYWYQQGPGQDPQFLISFYEKMQSDKGSIPDRFSAQQFSDYHSELNMSSLELGDSALYFCASSLSLRDTQYFGPGTRLTVL.

V is TRBV11-2 and J is TRBJ1-4; TRBD1 might be the D (5 bases). V lost 5 bases to trimming and J lost 3 bases, with 13 bases between them. From germline, CDR1 is SGHAT and CDR2 FQNNGV. The CDR3 totals 15 residues. DNA of the CDR3: TGTGCCAGCAGCGTTTACGGGACGTCTAATGAAAAACTGTTTTTT. Its protein is CASSVYGTSNEKLFF.

The chain carries TRBV5-1 and TRBJ1-1, with 8 bases matching TRBD1. The CDR3 is 18 residues long. CDR1 and CDR2 (germline): SGHRS, YFSETQ. The V segment lost 2 bases and the J segment 1 base; nucleotides outside the gene matches: 13. Here the CDR3 reads CASSFTPHTDRGNTEAFF. CDR3 DNA: TGCGCCAGCAGCTTCACCCCCCACACCGACAGGGGGAACACTGAAGCTTTCTTT.

The chain combines TRBV10-3 with TRBJ1-5; D may be TRBD1 (5 bases). V gave up 3 bases and J gave up 7 bases, with 10 bases separating them. This CDR3 region has 13 residues. Germline V lookup: CDR1 ENHRY, CDR2 SYGVKD. CDR3 residues: CAISEGAGQPQHF. The CDR3 DNA follows: TGTGCCATCAGTGAAGGGGCCGGGCAGCCCCAGCATTTT.

The count of this clonotype is one. The rearrangement links TRBV9 to TRBJ1-1, with D unclear. Germline CDR1 and CDR2: SGDLS and YYNGEE. Trimming stripped 0 bases from V and 1 base from J, with 7 bases between. CDR3 length: 14 amino acids. The CDR3 sequence is CASSVDLGNTEAFF. CDR3 nucleotide sequence: TGTGCCAGCAGCGTAGATCTGGGGAACACTGAAGCTTTCTTT.

The chain combines TRBV9 with TRBJ2-7; 7 positions agree with TRBD2. Germline trimming cut 4 bases from V and 1 base from J; bases unmatched to any gene: 11. This CDR3 is built from 16 residues. Germline values: CDR1 SGDLS, CDR2 YYNGEE. The CDR3 DNA is TGTGCCAGCAGCCCAATGAGGGTAGCGGGTTCCTACGAGCAGTACTTC. Translating gives CASSPMRVAGSYEQYF.

The V and J genes are TRBV27 and TRBJ1-1; 9 bases line up with TRBD1. CDR1 MNHEY and CDR2 SMNVEV come from the germline V gene (reference sequence). The CDR3 has 17 residues. V dropped 5 bases and J dropped 2; count of bases not matched to a gene: 12. The CDR3: CASSPVPGQGLNTEAFF. The CDR3, as DNA: TGTGCCAGCAGTCCTGTCCCGGGACAGGGACTCAACACTGAAGCTTTCTTT.

The chain couples TRBV7-9 to TRBJ2-6; D is unclear. The CDR3 is made up of 11 amino acids. Trimming cost V 1 base and J 11 bases, with 3 bases left between them. The germline V gene encodes CDR1 SEHNR and CDR2 FQNEAQ (reference sequence). The CDR3 protein is CASSLGDVLTF. The CDR3 DNA follows: TGTGCCAGCAGCTTAGGGGACGTCCTGACTTTC.

The gene calls are TRBV5-6 and TRBJ1-1; D might be TRBD1 (5 bases). CDR1 and CDR2 from the germline V gene are SGHDT and YYEEEE. This CDR3 has 14 amino acids. V was pared by 4 bases and J by 5 bases, with 15 bases between. The DNA of the CDR3 is TGTGCCAGCAGCGAACTTGACAGTAGAACTGAAGCTTTCTTT. Its translation: CASSELDSRTEAFF.

The rearrangement links TRBV30 to TRBJ2-3, with D unclear. Trimming took 1 base from V and 4 from J, leaving 6 bases between them. This CDR3 comprises 12 residues. Per the germline V gene, CDR1 is GTSNPN and CDR2 is SVGIG (reference sequence). CDR3 amino acids: CAWSDGSDTQYF. CDR3 in DNA: TGTGCCTGGAGTGACGGGTCAGATACGCAGTATTTT.

V and J are TRBV6-2 or TRBV6-3 and TRBJ2-1; 8 bases align to TRBD2. Germline V lookup: CDR1 MNHEY, CDR2 SVGEGT. The CDR3 length is 16 residues. V lost 1 base to trimming and J lost 1 base; unmatched junction nucleotides: 3. CDR3 amino acids: CASSYWLAGSYNEQFF. DNA of the CDR3: TGTGCCAGCAGTTACTGGCTAGCGGGTTCCTACAATGAGCAGTTCTTC.

The rearrangement links TRBV6-1 to TRBJ1-1; 8 bases agree with TRBD1. This CDR3 has 14 residues. With V trimmed by 8 bases and J by 6 bases, 11 bases remained unmatched. CDR1 MNHNS and CDR2 SASEGT come from the germline V gene. The CDR3 loop is CASSDTTGVSEAFF. As DNA, the CDR3 is TGTGCCAGCTCCGATACGACAGGGGTCTCTGAAGCTTTCTTT.

The genes are TRBV19 and TRBJ1-5; D might be TRBD1 (6 bases). Per germline, CDR1 LNHDA and CDR2 SQIVND (reference sequence). The CDR3 consists of 15 residues. Trimming removed 5 bases from V and 2 bases from J, with 13 bases in between. This chain's CDR3 is CASSAGGGGNQPQHF. CDR3 bases: TGTGCCAGTAGTGCCGGGGGGGGCGGCAATCAGCCCCAGCATTTT.

The chain joins TRBV14 to TRBJ1-2, with D maybe TRBD1 (5 bases). Germline CDR1 SGHDN, CDR2 FVKESK. V was trimmed by 3 bases and J by 6 bases, leaving 20 bases between them. This CDR3 has 16 amino acids. CDR3 residues: CASSQSAGIFLHGYTF. The CDR3 region has the DNA TGTGCCAGCAGCCAGTCGGCAGGGATATTCCTCCATGGCTACACCTTC.

The chain recombines TRBV11-2 with TRBJ2-2, with TRBD1 as a possible D gene (6 bases). Germline loops: CDR1 SGHAT, CDR2 FQNNGV. This CDR3 comprises 16 residues. Trimming pared 1 base from V and 4 bases from J, leaving 13 bases between. The CDR3 reads CASSLATQGRTGELFF. CDR3 sequence (DNA): TGTGCCAGCAGCTTAGCAACACAGGGCCGCACCGGGGAGCTGTTTTTT.

The J gene is TRBJ2-3, the V gene TRBV5-1, with a tentative D call TRBD2 (6 bases). The CDR3 runs 15 residues. V was cut by 4 bases and J by 6 bases, with 18 bases left in between. Germline CDR1 SGHRS, CDR2 YFSETQ. The CDR3 DNA is TGCGCCAGCAGCCTGAGCGGGCCCGGGTGGGATACGCAGTATTTT. Its translation is CASSLSGPGWDTQYF.

The chain joins TRBV14 to TRBJ1-3, with D maybe TRBD1 (6 bases). V was cut by 3 bases and J by 7 bases, with 22 bases left in between. CDR3 length: 17 amino acids. The V gene's germline CDR1 is SGHDN and CDR2 FVKESK. Here the CDR3 reads CASSHLLGAPGENTIYF. The CDR3 DNA is TGTGCCAGCAGCCACCTACTGGGGGCCCCAGGGGAGAACACCATATATTTT. The full variable domain, in which reference TRBV14 and TRBJ1-3 provide the parts outside the CDR3, is EAGVTQFPSHSVIEKGQTVTLRCDPISGHDNLYWYRRVMGKEIKFLLHFVKESKQDESGMPNNRFLAERTGGTYSTLKVQPAELEDSGVYFCASSHLLGAPGENTIYFGEGSWLTVV.

The chain couples TRBV3-1 to TRBJ2-7; tentative D call: TRBD1 (5 bases). Germline values: CDR1 LGHDT, CDR2 YNNKEL (reference sequence). The CDR3 consists of 16 residues. Trimming took off 3 bases at V and 2 bases at J, with 17 bases between the two ends. Here the CDR3 reads CASSHRETLDPYEQYF. For the CDR3, the DNA is TGTGCCAGCAGCCACAGGGAAACCCTGGATCCCTACGAGCAGTACTTC.

The rearrangement joins TRBV5-1 to TRBJ2-5, with 8 bases that match TRBD2. Germline CDR1 reads SGHRS; CDR2 reads YFSETQ. This CDR3 is 13 amino acids long. The V segment lost 4 bases and the J segment 7 bases; nucleotides outside the gene matches: 6. The CDR3 is CASSIAGIGTQYF. The CDR3 DNA sequence: TGCGCCAGCAGCATAGCGGGAATAGGGACCCAGTACTTC.

In nucleotides, the CDR3 is TGCAGTGCCCCGGTAATAACCGGGGAGCTGTTTTTT. Amino acid sequence: CSAPVITGELFF. The V gene is TRBV20-1, the J gene TRBJ2-2; D gene ambiguous. Between the trimmed V and J ends, which lost 6 bases and 5 bases, there was a span of 10 bases. Germline V lookup: CDR1 DFQATT, CDR2 SNEGSKA (reference sequence). The CDR3 covers 12 residues.